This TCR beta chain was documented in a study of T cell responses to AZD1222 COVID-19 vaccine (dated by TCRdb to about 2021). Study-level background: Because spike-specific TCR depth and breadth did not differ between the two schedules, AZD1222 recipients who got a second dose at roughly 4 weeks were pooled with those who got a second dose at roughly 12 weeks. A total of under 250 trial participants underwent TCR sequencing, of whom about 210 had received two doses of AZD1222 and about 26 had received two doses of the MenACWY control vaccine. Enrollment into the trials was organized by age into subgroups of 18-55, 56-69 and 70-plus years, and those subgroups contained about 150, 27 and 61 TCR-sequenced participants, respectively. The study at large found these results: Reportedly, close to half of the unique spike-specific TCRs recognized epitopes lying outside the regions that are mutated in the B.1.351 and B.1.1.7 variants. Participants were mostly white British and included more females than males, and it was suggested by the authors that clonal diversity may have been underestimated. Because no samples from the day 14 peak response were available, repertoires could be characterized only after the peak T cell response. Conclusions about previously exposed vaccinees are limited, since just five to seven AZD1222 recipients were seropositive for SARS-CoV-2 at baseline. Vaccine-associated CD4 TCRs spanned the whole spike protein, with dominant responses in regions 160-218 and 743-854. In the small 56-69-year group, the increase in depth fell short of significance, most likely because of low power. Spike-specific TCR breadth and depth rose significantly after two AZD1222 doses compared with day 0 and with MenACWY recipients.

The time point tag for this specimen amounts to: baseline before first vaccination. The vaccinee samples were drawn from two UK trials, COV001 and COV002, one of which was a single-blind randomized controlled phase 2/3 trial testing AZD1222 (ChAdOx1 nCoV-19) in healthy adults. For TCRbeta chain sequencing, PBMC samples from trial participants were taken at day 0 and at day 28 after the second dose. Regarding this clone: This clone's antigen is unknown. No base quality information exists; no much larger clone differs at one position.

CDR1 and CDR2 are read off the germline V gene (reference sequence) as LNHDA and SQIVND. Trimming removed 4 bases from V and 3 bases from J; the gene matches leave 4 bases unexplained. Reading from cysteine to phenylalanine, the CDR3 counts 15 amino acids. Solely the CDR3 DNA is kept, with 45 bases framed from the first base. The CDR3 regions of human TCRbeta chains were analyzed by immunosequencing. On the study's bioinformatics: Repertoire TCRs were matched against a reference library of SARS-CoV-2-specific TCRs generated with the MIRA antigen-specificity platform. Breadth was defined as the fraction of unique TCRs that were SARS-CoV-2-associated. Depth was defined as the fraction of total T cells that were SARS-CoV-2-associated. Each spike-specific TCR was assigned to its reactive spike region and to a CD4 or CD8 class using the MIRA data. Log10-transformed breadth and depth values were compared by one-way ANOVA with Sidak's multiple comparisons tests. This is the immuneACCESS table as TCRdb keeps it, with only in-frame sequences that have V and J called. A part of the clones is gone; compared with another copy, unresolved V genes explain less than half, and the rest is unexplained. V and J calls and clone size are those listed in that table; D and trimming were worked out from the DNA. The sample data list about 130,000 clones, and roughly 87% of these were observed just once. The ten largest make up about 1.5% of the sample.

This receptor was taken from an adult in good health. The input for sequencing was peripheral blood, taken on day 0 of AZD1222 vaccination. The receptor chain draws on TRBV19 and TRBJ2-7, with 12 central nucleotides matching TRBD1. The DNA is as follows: TGTGCCAGTAGTACAGGGACAGGGGGCAGCTACGAGCAGTACTTC. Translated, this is CASSTGTGGSYEQYF.